This is a list of T cell receptor beta chains from one sample in a study of CD8+ T cells in alopecia areata. The data were produced by immunoSEQ multiplex PCR, yet TCRdb's version contains in-frame clones alone and is incomplete. The sample has 200,000 to 250,000 clones, 64% seen once. Specimen: CD4+ T cells sorted from blood, collected at week 4, from a patient treated with tofacitinib. The receptors stem from a human donor with alopecia areata. CDR3s include the opening cysteine and the closing phenylalanine or tryptophan. Each record gives: D gene, J gene, clone size, V gene, CDR3 protein, CDR3 DNA. The D gene is left open where the match is weak. Expanded clones get a size class; other rows say once, few or many, or leave the size out.

TRBD1	TRBJ1-4	-	TRBV2	CATRQGASEKLFF	TGTGCCACCAGACAGGGGGCTAGTGAAAAACTGTTTTTT
-	TRBJ1-6	-	TRBV19	CASSMNQGWDNSPLHF	TGTGCCAGTAGTATGAACCAGGGGTGGGATAATTCACCCCTCCACTTT
-	TRBJ2-3	-	TRBV4-3	CASSQAHGTFTDTQYF	TGCGCCAGCAGCCAAGCGCACGGAACCTTCACAGATACGCAGTATTTT
-	TRBJ2-1	few	TRBV5-1	CASRDSPLHNEQFF	TGCGCCAGCCGAGACTCACCGTTACACAATGAGCAGTTCTTC
-	TRBJ1-2	few	TRBV7-2	CASSLKGTYGYTF	TGTGCCAGCAGCTTAAAGGGGACCTATGGCTACACCTTC
TRBD1	TRBJ2-1	-	TRBV11-2	CASGQGSYNEQFF	TGTGCCAGTGGACAGGGCTCCTACAATGAGCAGTTCTTC
-	TRBJ2-5	few	TRBV29-1	CSVGTPGSETQYF	TGCAGCGTTGGGACACCCGGGTCGGAGACCCAGTACTTC
-	TRBJ1-2	-	TRBV29-1	CSVGGVYGYTF	TGCAGCGTTGGCGGAGTATATGGCTACACCTTC
-	TRBJ2-7	-	TRBV18	CASSTDLSYEQYF	TGTGCCAGCTCCACCGATCTCTCCTACGAGCAGTACTTC
-	TRBJ2-7	once	TRBV6-1	CAISTGPTYEQYF	TGTGCTATTTCGACCGGTCCAACCTACGAGCAGTACTTC
-	TRBJ1-1	-	TRBV10-2	CASLKGGEVAEAFF	TGCGCCAGCCTTAAAGGGGGGGAGGTCGCTGAAGCTTTCTTT
-	TRBJ1-5	-	TRBV15	CATSRSGGNNQPQHF	TGTGCCACCAGCAGATCCGGGGGCAACAATCAGCCCCAGCATTTT
TRBD2	TRBJ2-5	-	TRBV29-1	CSVSGVQETQYF	TGCAGCGTTAGCGGGGTTCAAGAGACCCAGTACTTC
-	TRBJ2-5	once	TRBV28	CASSTLTGMGTQYF	TGTGCCAGCAGTACCCTCACAGGAATGGGGACCCAGTACTTC
TRBD1	TRBJ1-5	-	TRBV30	CAWSVESGGNQPQHF	TGTGCCTGGAGTGTCGAGTCAGGGGGGAATCAGCCCCAGCATTTT
TRBD1	TRBJ1-1	many	TRBV10-3	CAISDFGGDREAFF	TGTGCCATCAGTGATTTTGGGGGGGACAGGGAAGCTTTCTTT
-	TRBJ2-2	few	TRBV9	CASSVTDRNTGELFF	TGTGCCAGCAGCGTAACGGACAGGAACACCGGGGAGCTGTTTTTT
-	TRBJ1-2	-	TRBV27	CASSQQGGYGYTF	TGTGCCAGCAGTCAACAGGGAGGCTATGGCTACACCTTC
TRBD1	TRBJ1-1	once	TRBV29-1	CSGAAGTVNTEAFF	TGCAGCGGCGCGGCCGGGACAGTGAACACTGAAGCTTTCTTT
TRBD1	TRBJ2-7	-	TRBV4-3	CASSQDSGQVYEQYF	TGCGCCAGCAGCCAAGATTCGGGACAGGTTTACGAGCAGTACTTC
-	TRBJ1-2	-	TRBV7-2	CASSLDGGAQPIGYTF	TGTGCCAGCAGCTTAGACGGGGGCGCCCAACCTATTGGCTACACCTTC
-	TRBJ1-5	-	TRBV18	CASSVQQHQPQHF	TGTGCCAGCTCAGTCCAGCAACATCAGCCCCAGCATTTT
-	TRBJ1-1	few	TRBV10-3	CAIRTDGYTEAFF	TGTGCCATCAGGACCGATGGGTACACTGAAGCTTTCTTT
-	TRBJ1-1	-	TRBV29-1	CSVCLAGQGLNTEAFF	TGCAGCGTCTGTCTTGCCGGGCAAGGGCTGAACACTGAAGCTTTCTTT
-	TRBJ1-6	-	TRBV2	CASMRDGQNSPLHF	TGTGCCAGCATGAGGGACGGCCAGAATTCACCCCTCCACTTT
TRBD2	TRBJ2-1	-	TRBV6-6	CAIRRRGGDEQFF	TGTGCCATAAGACGGCGGGGGGGCGATGAGCAGTTCTTC
TRBD2	TRBJ2-3	-	TRBV9	CASSALAGGYSTDTQYF	TGTGCCAGCAGCGCCCTAGCGGGGGGGTATTCCACAGATACGCAGTATTTT
TRBD2	TRBJ2-7	-	TRBV7-2	CASSLARGGEQYF	TGTGCCAGCAGCTTAGCGCGGGGGGGCGAGCAGTACTTC
-	TRBJ1-3	-	TRBV30	CAWSGGQVFGNTIYF	TGTGCCTGGAGTGGGGGCCAGGTCTTTGGGAACACCATATATTTT
-	TRBJ1-1	-	TRBV25-1	CASSEGGGALNTEAFF	TGTGCCAGCAGTGAGGGGGGAGGGGCACTGAACACTGAAGCTTTCTTT
-	TRBJ2-2	few	TRBV6-5	CATGQSPTGELFF	TGTGCCACGGGTCAGTCCCCGACCGGGGAGCTGTTTTTT
-	TRBJ2-2	-	TRBV2	CASGSVGPGELFF	TGTGCCAGCGGGTCTGTTGGGCCCGGGGAGCTGTTTTTT
TRBD1	TRBJ2-7	-	TRBV6-5	CASRHPTQGKGEQYF	TGTGCCAGCAGACACCCTACACAGGGGAAAGGCGAGCAGTACTTC
-	TRBJ1-6	once	TRBV30	CAWSGASPLHF	TGTGCCTGGAGTGGGGCTTCACCCCTCCACTTT
-	TRBJ1-1	-	TRBV4-3	CASSQDQPRGLVAFF	TGCGCCAGCAGCCAAGATCAGCCCCGGGGCCTAGTGGCTTTCTTT
-	TRBJ2-7	-	TRBV2	CASSEEAGGSYEQYF	TGTGCCAGCAGTGAGGAGGCAGGGGGGAGCTACGAGCAGTACTTC
TRBD1	TRBJ2-1	-	TRBV4-1	CASMRNRGSYNEQFF	TGCGCCAGCATGCGTAACAGGGGCTCCTACAATGAGCAGTTCTTC
-	TRBJ1-1	-	TRBV11-2	CASSFDGNTEAFF	TGTGCCAGCAGCTTCGACGGGAACACTGAAGCTTTCTTT
TRBD1	TRBJ1-6	-	TRBV5-1	CASSPTGTGDSPLHF	TGCGCCAGCAGCCCAACCGGGACAGGGGATTCACCCCTCCACTTT
-	TRBJ2-7	once	TRBV18	CASSPATLSYEQYF	TGTGCCAGCTCACCAGCGACTCTTTCCTACGAGCAGTACTTC
TRBD1	TRBJ1-1	-	TRBV27	CASRVGQGALGTEAFF	TGTGCCAGCCGAGTGGGACAGGGGGCCTTGGGCACTGAAGCTTTCTTT
-	TRBJ1-1	-	TRBV29-1	CSVDRTVNTEAFF	TGCAGCGTAGACCGGACCGTAAACACTGAAGCTTTCTTT
TRBD1	TRBJ2-7	-	TRBV30	CAWSALGQATYEQYF	TGTGCCTGGAGTGCACTAGGACAGGCAACCTACGAGCAGTACTTC
-	TRBJ1-1	-	TRBV27	CASSFGPGRGEAFF	TGTGCCAGCAGCTTTGGACCTGGAAGGGGTGAAGCTTTCTTT
TRBD2	TRBJ2-5	-	TRBV30	CAWRLPGTTPTTQYF	TGTGCCTGGAGGCTTCCCGGGACTACCCCCACGACCCAGTACTTC
-	TRBJ2-4	few	TRBV7-9	CASSGSVADIQYF	TGTGCCAGCAGCGGCTCGGTGGCCGACATTCAGTACTTC
-	TRBJ1-2	-	TRBV7-9	CASSLVGAEHYGYTF	TGTGCCAGCAGCTTAGTCGGAGCCGAGCACTATGGCTACACCTTC
-	TRBJ2-7	-	TRBV5-6	CASSPDRRNEQYF	TGTGCCAGCAGCCCAGACAGGCGCAACGAGCAGTACTTC
-	TRBJ1-6	many	TRBV2	CASSLQGFYNSPLHF	TGTGCCAGCAGTCTACAGGGATTCTATAATTCACCCCTCCACTTT
-	TRBJ1-1	-	TRBV30	CAWSVGRNTEAFF	TGTGCCTGGAGTGTAGGAAGGAACACTGAAGCTTTCTTT
-	TRBJ2-1	-	TRBV29-1	CSVSTGQGGEQFF	TGCAGCGTTTCGACAGGCCAGGGTGGCGAGCAGTTCTTC
-	TRBJ2-1	-	TRBV7-9	CASSLERDYYNEQFF	TGTGCCAGCAGCTTAGAACGCGACTACTACAATGAGCAGTTCTTC
-	TRBJ1-1	once	TRBV7-9	CASSHSRRVNTEAFF	TGTGCCAGCAGCCATTCCCGACGGGTGAACACTGAAGCTTTCTTT
TRBD1	TRBJ2-7	-	TRBV30	CAWSLYRDRNEQYF	TGTGCCTGGAGTTTGTACCGGGACAGGAACGAGCAGTACTTC
-	TRBJ1-2	-	TRBV18	CASSPPATGGVGYTF	TGTGCCAGCTCACCACCCGCAACGGGGGGCGTTGGCTACACCTTC
TRBD1	TRBJ2-5	once	TRBV5-1	CASSALDRSETQYF	TGCGCCAGCAGCGCCCTGGACAGGTCAGAGACCCAGTACTTC